This T cell receptor (beta chain) was recorded in a study of PD-1 blockade in classical Hodgkin lymphoma. Study information: Patients received nivolumab 3 mg/kg intravenously every 2 weeks. The study, taken as a whole, reports: When set against healthy donors, newly diagnosed patients were reported to show lower baseline TCR diversity. Repertoires differed for reasons still undefined, possibly disease activity or prior therapy.

Using immunoSEQ multiplex PCR, the repertoire was profiled, and TCRdb retains in-frame clones only, with some absent. This sample has approximately 150,000 clones, with around 84% found just once. Per germline, CDR1 MDHEN and CDR2 SYDVKM. The V segment lost 6 bases and the J segment 4 bases; nucleotides outside the gene matches: 3. The CDR3 has 13 amino acids. Each patient experienced a relapse that followed autologous stem cell transplantation, and brentuximab vedotin exposure varied. Points on this clone: As yet, its antigen is unknown.

The input for sequencing was peripheral blood mononuclear cells (PBMCs), taken before the second cycle of nivolumab. This TCR was sampled from a human donor with classical Hodgkin lymphoma. This sequence joins TRBV28 and TRBJ2-7; 10 bases map to TRBD1. CDR3: CASRTGGAYEQYF. In nucleotides, the CDR3 is TGTGCCAGCAGGACAGGGGGCGCGTACGAGCAGTACTTC.